This record looks at one TCR beta chain sequence and its context. This record belongs to a study of shared clonotypes between healthy human individuals. The protocol was immunoSEQ multiplex PCR, while the TCRdb copy is restricted to in-frame clones and leaves out a portion. The data hold over a million clones, with 70% to 80% observed a single time. This CDR3 contains 16 residues. Between the trimmed V and J ends, which lost 1 base and 0 bases, there was a span of 10 bases. Germline-derived CDR1 and CDR2 are SGHRS and YFSETQ. The sequence was obtained from a man younger than 35 in good health. Some clones in this sample may be carry-over from other donors' samples. Source material: memory CD4+ T cells from PBMCs. The sample's subset: CD45RA-negative fraction. The chain recombines TRBV5-1 with TRBJ2-2; perhaps TRBD1 as D (6 bases). CDR3 loop: CASSLSTGSNTGELFF. The CDR3 DNA sequence: TGCGCCAGCAGCTTGAGCACAGGGTCGAACACCGGGGAGCTGTTTTTT.